What follows are 27 T cell receptor beta chains derived from one specimen sequenced in a study of shared clonotypes between healthy human individuals. Naive CD8 cells were CD45RO-negative, positively selected for CCR7, excluding terminally differentiated effector memory CD45RA+ cells. Clones were sequenced by immunoSEQ multiplex PCR, and TCRdb holds only the in-frame ones, with some missing. In the table there are approximately 2,000,000 clones, 80% to 95% of which are singletons. Sequenced: naive CD8+ T cells from PBMCs. Receptors were obtained from a man in his late teens or twenties in good health. Some clones in this sample may be carry-over from other donors' samples.

This chain links TRBV7-9 with TRBJ2-7; D is possibly TRBD1 (6 bases). The germline CDR1 and CDR2 sequences are SEHNR and FQNEAQ (reference sequence). With 5 bases removed from V and 5 bases from J, the gap between germline ends came to 10 bases. This CDR3 spans 12 amino acids. The CDR3 region has the DNA TGTGCCAGCAGCCCCACAGGGAACGAGCAGTACTTC. Translating gives CASSPTGNEQYF. Based on the CDR3 plus reference TRBV7-9 and TRBJ2-7, the full variable domain is DTGVSQNPRHKITKRGQNVTFRCDPISEHNRLYWYRQTLGQGPEFLTYFQNEAQLEKSRLLSDRFSAERPKGSFSTLEIQRTEQGDSAMYLCASSPTGNEQYFGPGTRLTVT.

The gene calls are TRBV9 and TRBJ2-4; D is ambiguous. The CDR3 totals 13 residues. Germline lookup yields CDR1 SGDLS and CDR2 YYNGEE. V was cut by 0 bases and J by 3 bases, with 4 bases left in between. In DNA form, the CDR3 reads TGTGCCAGCAGCGTAGATGGCAAAAACATTCAGTACTTC. Its protein is CASSVDGKNIQYF. The full variable domain, in which reference TRBV9 and TRBJ2-4 provide the parts outside the CDR3, is DSGVTQTPKHLITATGQRVTLRCSPRSGDLSVYWYQQSLDQGLQFLIQYYNGEERAKGNILERFSAQQFPDLHSELNLSSLELGDSALYFCASSVDGKNIQYFGAGTRLSVL.

This chain links TRBV6-6 with TRBJ1-2; possible D gene TRBD1, 5 bases. The CDR3 runs to 15 residues. The V and J ends lost 4 bases and 3 bases respectively, with 15 bases between them. The germline CDR1 and CDR2 sequences are MNHNY and SVGAGI (reference sequence). CDR3 in DNA: TGTGCCAGCAGTTCCCTCAGGGTACCCCACTATGGCTACACCTTC. Translation gives CASSSLRVPHYGYTF.

This chain links TRBV11-3 with TRBJ2-7, with TRBD2 matching 10 bases. Germline V gives CDR1 SGHNT, CDR2 YENEEA. The CDR3 consists of 19 residues. With V trimmed by 0 bases and J by 7 bases, 18 bases remained unmatched. Here the CDR3 reads CASSLDSGFSGTSAKEQYF. The CDR3 nucleotides are TGTGCCAGCAGCTTAGATTCAGGTTTTTCAGGGACTAGCGCCAAAGAGCAGTACTTC.

V is TRBV7-9 and J is TRBJ2-5; tentative D call: TRBD2 (5 bases). The CDR3 contains 14 residues. The germline V gene has CDR1 SEHNR and CDR2 FQNEAQ (reference sequence). Trimming cost V 5 bases and J 3 bases, with 13 bases left between them. The CDR3 bases are TGTGCCAGCAGCCCGGCCTGGGAGAAAGAGACCCAGTACTTC. Residues: CASSPAWEKETQYF.

The chain carries TRBV13 and TRBJ1-4; unclear D gene. The CDR3 has 17 residues. V was pared by 5 bases and J by 5 bases, with 21 bases between. Germline V lookup: CDR1 PRHDT, CDR2 FYEKMQ (reference sequence). This CDR3 reads CASSSNNGWQSNEKLFF. The CDR3 region has the DNA TGTGCCAGCAGCAGTAATAACGGATGGCAGTCCAATGAAAAACTGTTTTTT.

This chain joins TRBV4-2 and TRBJ2-5; 7 bases are a match to TRBD2. The closer fit of TRBJ2-7 to the DNA end suggests the J call may be wrong. The CDR3 sequence is 16 residues long. Germline values: CDR1 LGHNA, CDR2 YNFKEQ. The chain's CDR3 is CASSQDQLAEAHEQYF. The CDR3, as DNA: TGTGCCAGCAGCCAAGATCAGCTAGCGGAAGCCCACGAGCAGTACTTC.

The chain combines TRBV4-3 with TRBJ2-1; a possible D gene is TRBD2 (6 bases). The germline CDR1 and CDR2 sequences are LGHNA and YSLEER. The CDR3 loop spans 12 amino acids. Trimming took off 1 base at V and 8 bases at J, with 6 bases between the two ends. In nucleotides, the CDR3 is TGCGCCAGCAGCCAAGCGGGGGATGAGCAGTTCTTC. This codes for CASSQAGDEQFF.

The rearrangement joins TRBV2 to TRBJ2-3, with 10 bases that match TRBD2. Unmatched junction bases numbered 13, after V lost 5 bases and J lost 11 bases. The CDR3 loop spans 15 amino acids. Per germline, CDR1 SNHLY and CDR2 FYNNEI. The CDR3 loop reads CASSLAGDPSKVQYF. CDR3 in DNA: TGTGCCAGCAGTCTAGCGGGAGACCCCAGCAAGGTGCAGTATTTT. Filled out from reference TRBV2 and TRBJ2-3, the complete variable domain reads EPEVTQTPSHQVTQMGQEVILRCVPISNHLYFYWYRQILGQKVEFLVSFYNNEISEKSEIFDDQFSVERPDGSNFTLKIRSTKLEDSAMYFCASSLAGDPSKVQYFGPGTRLTVL.

The gene calls are TRBV14 and TRBJ1-2, with TRBD1 matching over 8 bases. The CDR3 sequence is 16 residues long. Germline CDR1 is SGHDN and CDR2 is FVKESK. J lost 4 bases, V lost 3 bases, and 10 bases had no gene match. The CDR3 nucleotides read TGTGCCAGCAGCCACAGGAGGCAGGGGGCTGTCTATGGCTACACCTTC. This sequence encodes CASSHRRQGAVYGYTF. The full variable domain, with the rest looked up from reference TRBV14 and TRBJ1-2, is EAGVTQFPSHSVIEKGQTVTLRCDPISGHDNLYWYRRVMGKEIKFLLHFVKESKQDESGMPNNRFLAERTGGTYSTLKVQPAELEDSGVYFCASSHRRQGAVYGYTFGSGTRLTVV.

The chain is built from TRBV6-1 and TRBJ2-7; D call uncertain. Trimming took 5 bases from V and 2 from J, leaving 10 bases between them. Germline CDR1 MNHNS, CDR2 SASEGT. CDR3 length equals 13 residues. The CDR3 coding sequence is TGTGCCAGCAGTCCACAGAGTCCCTACGAGCAGTACTTC. Its translation: CASSPQSPYEQYF.

The genes are TRBV7-9 and TRBJ2-7, with 7 nucleotides matching TRBD1. The CDR3 is 15 amino acids. With 7 bases clipped from V and 3 bases from J, the junction kept 12 bases outside the gene matches. Germline V gene data show CDR1 as SEHNR and CDR2 as FQNEAQ (reference sequence). This CDR3 is CASTSLQGTDYEQYF. The DNA of the CDR3 is TGTGCCAGCACGAGCTTACAGGGGACCGACTACGAGCAGTACTTC.

The chain couples TRBV4-1 to TRBJ2-1; D remains ambiguous. V was trimmed by 3 bases and J by 3 bases, leaving 15 bases between them. Germline-derived CDR1 and CDR2 are MGHRA and YSYEKL. The CDR3 runs to 16 residues. The DNA of the CDR3 is TGCGCCAGCAGCCACTCTCCTGGAGAGAACTACAATGAGCAGTTCTTC. Protein: CASSHSPGENYNEQFF.

J is TRBJ2-1 and V is TRBV4-1, with 13 bases fitting TRBD2. Germline V CDR1 and CDR2: MGHRA, YSYEKL. Unmatched junction bases numbered 7, after V lost 2 bases and J lost 3 bases. The CDR3 has 18 residues. The CDR3 DNA follows: TGCGCCAGCAGCCAATTCCCGGGACTAGCGGGAATCTACAATGAGCAGTTCTTC. Translated: CASSQFPGLAGIYNEQFF.

This clone has just one count. The chain joins TRBV29-1 to TRBJ2-1, with D perhaps matching TRBD2 (6 bases). From germline, CDR1 is SQVTM and CDR2 ANQGSEA. This CDR3 has 14 amino acids. Trimming stripped 4 bases from V and 6 bases from J, with 16 bases between. The CDR3, as DNA: TGCAGCGTTGCGCCAAGCGGGTTCCTCAATGAGCAGTTCTTC. This codes for CSVAPSGFLNEQFF.

The V call is TRBV10-2, the J call TRBJ2-7; D perhaps matches TRBD2 (5 bases). The CDR3 is 15 residues long. The ends were cut back, 3 bases at V and 0 bases at J, with 12 bases in the middle. Germline CDR1 and CDR2: WSHSY and SAAADI. As DNA, the CDR3 is TGCGCCAGCAGTGAATTGGGAGAGAGCTCCTACGAGCAGTACTTC. Protein: CASSELGESSYEQYF.

In this sample, this clone turned up a few times. The V gene is TRBV30, the J gene TRBJ1-1; 7 bases are shared with TRBD1. This CDR3 has 14 amino acids. V gave up 0 bases and J gave up 1 base; unmatched junction bases: 2. CDR1 is GTSNPN, CDR2 SVGIG, per germline (reference sequence). CDR3 loop: CAWSVRQGNTEAFF. The CDR3 DNA sequence: TGTGCCTGGAGTGTACGACAGGGGAACACTGAAGCTTTCTTT. The full variable domain, in which reference TRBV30 and TRBJ1-1 provide the parts outside the CDR3, is SQTIHQWPATLVQPVGSPLSLECTVEGTSNPNLYWYRQAAGRGLQLLFYSVGIGQISSEVPQNLSASRPQDRQFILSSKKLLLSDSGFYLCAWSVRQGNTEAFFGQGTRLTVV.

The rearrangement uses TRBV7-8 and TRBJ2-5, with TRBD2 matching 7 bases. The CDR3 covers 15 residues. V gave up 1 base and J gave up 0 bases; unmatched junction bases: 2. Per germline, CDR1 SGHVS and CDR2 FQNEAQ. The CDR3: CASSLVGGDQETQYF. Here the CDR3 DNA reads TGTGCCAGCAGCTTAGTGGGGGGGGACCAAGAGACCCAGTACTTC.

Written as DNA, the CDR3 is TGTGCCAGCAGCGAAGGACTAGCGGGAGGGCCAGTAGATACGCAGTATTTT. Its translation: CASSEGLAGGPVDTQYF. The J gene is TRBJ2-3, the V gene TRBV13, with 15 bases identical to TRBD2. Trimming removed 5 bases from V and 5 bases from J; junction bases left unmatched: 8. Germline CDR1 is PRHDT and CDR2 is FYEKMQ (reference sequence). CDR3 length equals 17 residues. The full variable domain, in which reference TRBV13 and TRBJ2-3 provide the parts outside the CDR3, is AAGVIQSPRHLIKEKRETATLKCYPIPRHDTVYWYQQGPGQDPQFLISFYEKMQSDKGSIPDRFSAQQFSDYHSELNMSSLELGDSALYFCASSEGLAGGPVDTQYFGPGTRLTVL.

The chain combines TRBV19 with TRBJ1-1; D might be TRBD1 (6 bases). The CDR3 has 13 amino acids. Deletions cut 5 bases from V and 3 bases from J, with 10 bases between. Germline loops: CDR1 LNHDA, CDR2 SQIVND (reference sequence). CDR3: CASSLQGDTEAFF. CDR3 in DNA: TGTGCCAGTAGTTTACAGGGTGACACTGAAGCTTTCTTT.

V and J are TRBV6-5 and TRBJ2-2; possible D gene TRBD1, 5 bases. CDR1 MNHEY and CDR2 SVGAGI come from the germline V gene. The CDR3 has 13 amino acids. V was cut by 6 bases and J by 5 bases, with 10 bases left in between. CDR3 region: CASREGVTGELFF. CDR3 DNA sequence: TGTGCCAGCAGAGAAGGGGTAACCGGGGAGCTGTTTTTT.

This rearrangement joins TRBV9 to TRBJ2-1; 8 bases map to TRBD2. CDR3 length: 13 residues. The V and J ends lost 4 bases and 15 bases, in that order; junction bases with no gene match: 12. Germline values: CDR1 SGDLS, CDR2 YYNGEE. The CDR3 DNA reads TGTGCCAGCAGCCCACCACTAGCGGTGACGATGTTCTTC. It codes for CASSPPLAVTMFF.

The CDR3 DNA follows: TGTGCCAGCAGCCAAGGTACTAGCGATGAGCAGTTCTTC. It translates to CASSQGTSDEQFF. The chain carries TRBV4-2 and TRBJ2-1; 7 bases map to TRBD2. Germline CDR1 reads LGHNA; CDR2 reads YNFKEQ. After removal of 1 base from V and 8 bases from J, the junction contained 2 bases not matched to a gene. The length of the CDR3 is 13 residues.

In this sample, this clone turned up once. The chain employs TRBV10-3 and TRBJ2-7; unclear D gene. The CDR3 is 13 amino acids. The germline V and J ends were trimmed by 2 bases and 6 bases, with 11 bases remaining between them. Germline-derived CDR1 and CDR2 are ENHRY and SYGVKD. CDR3 bases: TGTGCCATCAGTGAGGCCAGGCTTGTCGAGCAGTACTTC. Translation: CAISEARLVEQYF.

V is TRBV29-1 and J is TRBJ1-4; D remains ambiguous. Trimming removed 3 bases at V and 0 bases at J, with 11 bases between. The CDR3 totals 15 residues. Germline V gives CDR1 SQVTM, CDR2 ANQGSEA. As DNA, the CDR3 is TGCAGCGTTGATTCGACGAAAGCAACTAATGAAAAACTGTTTTTT. Protein sequence: CSVDSTKATNEKLFF.

V gene TRBV5-6 combines with J gene TRBJ2-2; 7 nucleotides line up with TRBD2. Germline trimming cut 4 bases from V and 6 bases from J; bases unmatched to any gene: 6. There are 14 residues in the CDR3. Germline V CDR1 and CDR2: SGHDT, YYEEEE. CDR3 DNA sequence: TGTGCCAGCAGCCCGGGACTACAGGCCGGGGAGCTGTTTTTT. As protein: CASSPGLQAGELFF.

This rearrangement joins TRBV27 to TRBJ1-2; 7 nucleotides agree with TRBD1. The junction had 12 bases not matched to a gene; V was cut back by 5 bases and J by 3 bases. Germline CDR1 and CDR2: MNHEY and SMNVEV (reference sequence). This CDR3 is 16 amino acids long. CDR3 residues: CASSITTGVGHYGYTF. CDR3 sequence (DNA): TGTGCCAGCAGTATCACTACAGGGGTTGGCCACTATGGCTACACCTTC.